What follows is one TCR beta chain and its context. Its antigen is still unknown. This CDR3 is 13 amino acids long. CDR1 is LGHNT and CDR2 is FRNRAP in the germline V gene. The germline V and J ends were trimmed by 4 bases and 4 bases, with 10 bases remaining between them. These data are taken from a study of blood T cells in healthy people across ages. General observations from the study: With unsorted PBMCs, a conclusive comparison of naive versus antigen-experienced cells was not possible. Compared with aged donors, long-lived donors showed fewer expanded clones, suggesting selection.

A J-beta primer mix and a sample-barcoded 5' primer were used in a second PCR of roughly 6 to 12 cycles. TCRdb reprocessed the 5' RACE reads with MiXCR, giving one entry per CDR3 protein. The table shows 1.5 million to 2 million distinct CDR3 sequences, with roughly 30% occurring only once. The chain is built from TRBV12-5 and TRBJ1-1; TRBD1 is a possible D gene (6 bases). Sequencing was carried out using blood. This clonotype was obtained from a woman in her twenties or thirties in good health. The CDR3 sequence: CASGSIGGTEAFF. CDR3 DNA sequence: TGTGCTAGTGGTTCCATAGGGGGCACTGAAGCTTTCTTT.